This T cell receptor beta chain was identified during a study of T-cell memory formation after mild COVID-19. The wider study: Most TCR clusters belonged to a single donor.

Barcoded TCR alpha and TCR beta cDNA libraries with UMIs came from 5'RACE using constant-segment primers. In TCRdb, the 5' RACE reads were re-called with MiXCR into one record per CDR3 protein. The sample shows 92,000 or so distinct CDR3 sequences, about an eighth of them seen only once. Sample share makes this clonotype medium-sized. Sequencing used PBMCs or a T cell subset sorted from them (not recorded which). This TCR was recovered from an adult woman who had mild COVID-19 (a few samples of this study predate the infection). Cell type and time point are not known.

For the CDR3, the DNA is TGCAGCGTTGGGGGGATGAACTATGGCTACACCTTC. Translation gives CSVGGMNYGYTF. The chain recombines TRBV29-1 with TRBJ1-2; perhaps TRBD1 as D (5 bases). Germline lookup yields CDR1 SQVTM and CDR2 ANQGSEA. The CDR3 sequence is 12 residues long. V was clipped by 4 bases and J by 2 bases, with 8 bases between them.